The clone carrying this T cell receptor (beta chain) showed up just once. The antigen is unknown. These data are taken from a study of cytomegalovirus exposure and HLA in healthy donors. Whole-study findings and limits: Most CMV-associated TCR beta chains appeared HLA-restricted in a later analysis. With later analysis, a missense DCLRE1C variant became linked to TCR beta V- and J-gene trimming. In an earlier analysis, most TCR beta V segments were productive about 90% or about 30% of the time.

60 Vbeta and 13 Jbeta primers were used in PCR. Clones were sequenced by immunoSEQ multiplex PCR, and TCRdb holds only the in-frame ones, with some missing. Of around 100,000 clones detected, roughly 70% appear once; the ten largest clones hold roughly 8.4%. Trimming removed 3 bases from V and 1 base from J, with 7 bases in between. CDR3 length equals 14 residues. Germline CDR1 SGHTA, CDR2 FQGNSA. The sample taken for sequencing was PBMCs. V gene TRBV7-2 combines with J gene TRBJ1-3, with D tentatively TRBD1 (5 bases). This sequence was found in a man aged 30-40 years in good health and CMV-seropositive. For the CDR3, the DNA is TGTGCCAGCAGCTTGACAGATTCTGGAAACACCATATATTTT. This sequence encodes CASSLTDSGNTIYF.